This TCR beta chain was observed in a study of blood T cells in healthy people across ages. Study findings and constraints: The study found more naive CD4+ cells and higher diversity in long-lived than aged donors.

A few counts support this clonotype. Its antigen is undetermined. Primers used in a second PCR of about 7 to 12 cycles were a sample-barcoded 5' primer and a J-beta primer mix. TCRdb re-analysed the 5' RACE reads in MiXCR, keeping a single row per CDR3 protein. The data hold approximately 820,000 distinct CDR3 sequences, with around 43% observed a single time. The CDR3 is made up of 15 amino acids. Trimming took 7 bases from V and 2 from J; bases not matched to a gene: 7. Germline CDR1 MNHNY, CDR2 SVGAGI (reference sequence). The clonotype was recovered from a man in his sixties in good health. Sequenced input: blood. The chain employs TRBV6-6 and TRBJ2-7; the match to TRBD2 covers 11 bases. The CDR3 bases are TGTGCCAGCACCGTACTAGCGGGGGAGACCTACGAGCAGTACTTC. It specifies CASTVLAGETYEQYF.